This T cell receptor (beta chain) was sequenced during a study of vaccination and CD4 T cells after COVID-19. Scientists ran DNA taken from cultured CD4+ T cells through the Oncomine TCR Beta short-read assay for sequencing. MiXCR was run by TCRdb on the PCR reads, yielding one entry per CDR3 protein. The sample includes roughly 16,000 distinct CDR3 sequences, approximately 26% of them seen just once. Treatment specified: roughly 11-day PBMC culture with coronavirus spike peptide pools or control peptides (ViraFEST assay). This clonotype has just one count. Its antigen is undetermined. The V gene's germline CDR1 is SGHNT and CDR2 YENEEA. Trimming pared 4 bases from V and 3 bases from J, leaving 13 bases between. The CDR3 totals 14 residues.

The J gene is TRBJ2-7, the V gene TRBV11-3; tentatively, D is TRBD1 (7 bases). The sequenced sample consisted of cultured CD4+ T cells from blood. This TCR derives from a human donor with COVID-19. This chain's CDR3 is CASSSDRRGYEQYF. CDR3 nucleotide sequence: TGTGCCAGCAGCTCGGACAGGAGGGGCTACGAGCAGTACTTC.